Shown below are 30 T cell receptor beta chains from a single sample sequenced in a study of T cells expressing NK-cell markers. No DNA is given; TCRdb re-called the 5' RACE reads and lists each CDR3 protein once. Its listing shows about 180,000 distinct CDR3 sequences. What was sequenced was blood T cells: a sorted CD56 or NKG2C T cell subset, CD4+ or CD8+ T cells, or bulk PBMC T cells (not recorded which). These receptors all come from a woman between 18 and 69 years old in good health.

The CDR3 loop is CASRPTSGSSYNEQFF. This chain connects TRBV5-1 to TRBJ2-1; TCRdb returns TRBD2, unconfirmable since there is no DNA. The CDR3 is made up of 16 amino acids. Germline V lookup: CDR1 SGHRS, CDR2 YFSETQ.

CDR3 loop: CAISAPTGSLPENTEAFF. The chain links TRBV10-3 to TRBJ1-1. The germline V gene has CDR1 ENHRY and CDR2 SYGVKD. The CDR3 is made up of 18 amino acids.

This rearrangement joins TRBV10-3 to TRBJ2-7; the TCRdb D gene call, TRBD1, has no DNA to confirm it. CDR3 length equals 14 residues. Germline V CDR1 and CDR2: ENHRY, SYGVKD. CDR3 in amino acids: CAISGRQGADEQYF.

The gene calls are TRBV20-1 and TRBJ2-7; TCRdb's D call, TRBD1, is unchecked because there is no DNA. The CDR3 extends over 13 amino acids. Looked up from germline, CDR1 is DFQATT and CDR2 is SNEGSKA (reference sequence). The CDR3 spells CSADSGTASEQYF.

The rearrangement joins TRBV7-9 to TRBJ1-5; TCRdb proposes TRBD1, but this gene call is untestable without DNA. Per the germline V gene, CDR1 is SEHNR and CDR2 is FQNEAQ (reference sequence). The CDR3 has 14 amino acids. The CDR3 here is CASGGGNSNQPQHF.

The chain combines TRBV7-2 with TRBJ2-3; TCRdb names TRBD2, which stays unverified in the absence of DNA. The CDR3 extends over 13 amino acids. Germline V gives CDR1 SGHTA, CDR2 FQGNSA. The CDR3 loop reads CAGRARGTDTQYF.

V and J are TRBV6-5 and TRBJ1-2; TCRdb's assignment of TRBD1 cannot be checked, as there is no DNA. CDR1 and CDR2 (germline): MNHEY, SVGAGI. The CDR3 is made up of 15 amino acids. The CDR3 here is CASSYSMDRVYGYTF.

CDR3 sequence: CASSPYRELLTDTQYF. The chain is built from TRBV18 and TRBJ2-3; the TCRdb call, TRBD1, lacks DNA for checking. Germline V gives CDR1 KGHSH, CDR2 LQKENI. This CDR3 has 16 amino acids.

The chain uses TRBV9 and TRBJ1-2; there is no DNA to check the TCRdb D call of TRBD1. Germline loops: CDR1 SGDLS, CDR2 YYNGEE. CDR3 length: 14 amino acids. This CDR3 is CASSVETGFYGYTF.

The rearrangement links TRBV15 to TRBJ1-1. The CDR3 is 16 amino acids. The germline CDR1 and CDR2 sequences are LNHNV and YYDKDF (reference sequence). The CDR3 spells CATSRDVGNRFTEAFF. The variable domain in full, completed from reference TRBV15 and TRBJ1-1, reads DAMVIQNPRYQVTQFGKPVTLSCSQTLNHNVMYWYQQKSSQAPKLLFHYYDKDFNNEADTPDNFQSRRPNTSFCFLDIRSPGLGDTAMYLCATSRDVGNRFTEAFFGQGTRLTVV.

The chain is built from TRBV29-1 and TRBJ2-3; with no DNA, the TCRdb D assignment of TRBD1 cannot be verified. The CDR3 is 14 residues long. CDR1 and CDR2 from the germline V gene are SQVTM and ANQGSEA. The CDR3 spells CSVEDQRGRSTQYF.

The chain carries TRBV10-3 and TRBJ2-5. The CDR3 extends over 15 amino acids. Germline CDR1 reads ENHRY; CDR2 reads SYGVKD. The CDR3 spells CAISESLGSSETQYF.

The gene calls are TRBV6-1 and TRBJ1-2. The germline CDR1 and CDR2 sequences are MNHNS and SASEGT. CDR3 length: 12 residues. CDR3 sequence reads: CASSVGSRGYTF.

The chain is built from TRBV3-1 and TRBJ2-3; the D call of TRBD2 rests on TCRdb alone, since no DNA is present to check it. Germline lookup yields CDR1 LGHDT and CDR2 YNNKEL (reference sequence). CDR3 length: 19 residues. The CDR3 region is CASSQAAGTSGGSTDTQYF.

The rearrangement links TRBV24-1 to TRBJ1-1; absent DNA, TCRdb's TRBD1 call cannot be checked. The CDR3 loop spans 15 amino acids. The germline V gene encodes CDR1 KGHDR and CDR2 SFDVKD. CDR3 sequence: CATSDSWGPGTEAFF.

The chain links TRBV28 to TRBJ2-5; checking the TCRdb D call of TRBD1 is not possible without DNA. The CDR3 spans 14 residues. The germline CDR1 and CDR2 sequences are MDHEN and SYDVKM. This CDR3 reads CASRTAGPQETQYF.

The rearrangement joins TRBV5-5 to TRBJ1-2; TCRdb returns TRBD1, unconfirmable since there is no DNA. Germline CDR1 SGHKS, CDR2 YYEKEE (reference sequence). There are 14 residues in the CDR3. CDR3 region: CASSLAQGAGGYTF.

V and J are TRBV10-3 and TRBJ2-3; the TCRdb D gene call, TRBD2, has no DNA to confirm it. The CDR3 has 15 amino acids. CDR1 and CDR2 (germline): ENHRY, SYGVKD. The CDR3 loop is CAISESQGGVDTQYF.

V gene TRBV12-3 or TRBV12-4 combines with J gene TRBJ2-3; as DNA is missing, the TRBD2 call by TCRdb cannot be tested. CDR3 length equals 15 residues. The CDR3: CASSFSQRGTDTQYF.

The rearrangement uses TRBV12-3 or TRBV12-4 and TRBJ2-7; absent DNA, TCRdb's TRBD1 call cannot be checked. The CDR3 spans 14 residues. The CDR3 sequence: CASRPTGTSYEQYF.

The chain employs TRBV4-1 and TRBJ2-2. The CDR3 totals 15 residues. The germline gives CDR1 MGHRA, CDR2 YSYEKL. The CDR3 region is CASSPHGSNTGELFF.

V is TRBV5-1 and J is TRBJ2-7; absent DNA, TCRdb's TRBD1 call cannot be checked. Germline CDR1 and CDR2: SGHRS and YFSETQ. The CDR3 loop spans 14 amino acids. The CDR3 spells CASSSPGRAYEQYF.

The gene calls are TRBV20-1 and TRBJ1-2. This CDR3 region has 13 residues. Germline V gives CDR1 DFQATT, CDR2 SNEGSKA (reference sequence). The CDR3 is CSAQIGSGYGYTF.

The CDR3 loop is CASSLRQGNTIYF. The chain combines TRBV12-3 or TRBV12-4 with TRBJ1-3; TCRdb proposes TRBD1, but this gene call is untestable without DNA. The CDR3 has 13 amino acids.

The chain combines TRBV20-1 with TRBJ2-3. The germline V gene encodes CDR1 DFQATT and CDR2 SNEGSKA (reference sequence). CDR3 size: 13 residues. CDR3 region: CSAKTDRTDTQYF.

The chain uses TRBV3-1 and TRBJ1-1. CDR1 is LGHDT and CDR2 is YNNKEL in the germline V gene (reference sequence). CDR3 length: 14 amino acids. The chain's CDR3 is CASSPTSGNTEAFF.

V gene TRBV20-1 combines with J gene TRBJ2-7; TCRdb returns TRBD1, unconfirmable since there is no DNA. The germline V gene encodes CDR1 DFQATT and CDR2 SNEGSKA (reference sequence). The CDR3 is 14 amino acids. This CDR3 is CSARQGEPLYEQYF.

This chain joins TRBV5-1 and TRBJ2-7; TCRdb's D gene call, TRBD2, goes unchecked for lack of DNA. The CDR3 contains 18 residues. Germline lookup yields CDR1 SGHRS and CDR2 YFSETQ. CDR3 protein: CASSVGLDRAGSSYEQYF.

CDR3 sequence: CSALGLVSFNEQFF. V usage is TRBV20-1 and J usage is TRBJ2-1; TCRdb reports TRBD2, a call that lacks DNA to check it against. From germline, CDR1 is DFQATT and CDR2 SNEGSKA (reference sequence). There are 14 residues in the CDR3.

V and J are TRBV27 and TRBJ2-5; TCRdb reports TRBD1, a call that lacks DNA to check it against. This CDR3 comprises 12 residues. Germline CDR1 is MNHEY and CDR2 is SMNVEV (reference sequence). CDR3 loop: CATFQGEETQYF.